This TCR beta chain was identified during a study of blood T cell repertoires in COVID-19. Libraries were prepared by immunoSEQ multiplex PCR; TCRdb keeps only in-frame clonotypes and omits some of them. The repertoire holds about 210,000 clones, with around 91% as singletons. This clone was seen only once. The ends lost 4 bases at V and 3 bases at J; junction bases unmatched: 5. In germline, CDR1 is SGHTA, CDR2 FQGNSA. This CDR3 has 15 amino acids. Sequenced: peripheral blood. This sequence was found in a woman in her 40s with acute or convalescent COVID-19. This sequence joins TRBV7-2 and TRBJ1-4, with 7 bases identical to TRBD1. The CDR3 nucleotides are TGTGCCAGCAGCTATCAGGGGGGCCCTAATGAAAAACTGTTTTTT. Translated: CASSYQGGPNEKLFF.